This entry lists 32 T cell receptor beta chains sequenced from one sample in a study of OX40 agonist ivuxolimab in advanced cancers. Profiled with immunoSEQ multiplex PCR; TCRdb holds only in-frame clones, not every one. The sample consists of about 93,000 clones, under 95% of them appearing once. The specimen comprised CD4+ or CD8+ T cells sorted from blood, sampled in a trial of the OX40 agonist ivuxolimab. The receptors derive from an adult with an advanced solid tumor such as melanoma, head and neck, liver or kidney cancer.

This chain links TRBV15 with TRBJ2-5; D gene uncertain. This CDR3 has 14 amino acids. Per the germline V gene, CDR1 is LNHNV and CDR2 is YYDKDF (reference sequence). Trimming cost V 2 bases and J 2 bases, with 9 bases left between them. In DNA form, the CDR3 reads TGTGCCACCAGCAGACCTTCGGTTCAAGAGACCCAGTACTTC. Its translation is CATSRPSVQETQYF.

The rearrangement links TRBV6-5 to TRBJ2-2, with TRBD1 matching over 9 bases. CDR1 is MNHEY, CDR2 SVGAGI, per germline. There are 14 residues in the CDR3. Trimming cost V 6 bases and J 4 bases; bases outside gene matches: 3. The CDR3 region is CASSKDRGTGELFF. The CDR3 DNA reads as TGTGCCAGCAGCAAGGACAGGGGCACCGGGGAGCTGTTTTTT.

A remark on this clone: The identical CDR3 is also encoded by other nucleotide sequences in the sample. V and J are TRBV18 and TRBJ1-1; 9 nucleotides align to TRBD1. The V gene's germline CDR1 is KGHSH and CDR2 LQKENI. The CDR3 spans 13 residues. J was trimmed by 5 bases and V by 2 bases; bases with no gene match: 0. The chain's CDR3 is CASSPGQGTEAFF. The DNA of the CDR3 is TGTGCCAGCTCACCAGGACAGGGGACTGAAGCTTTCTTT.

The chain is built from TRBV5-4 and TRBJ2-3; 8 bases align to TRBD1. In germline, CDR1 is SGHNT, CDR2 YYREEE (reference sequence). The V and J ends lost 4 bases and 2 bases, in that order; junction bases with no gene match: 9. This CDR3 is built from 16 residues. The CDR3: CASSLMDRATTDTQYF. The CDR3 nucleotides read TGTGCCAGCAGCCTGATGGACAGGGCTACCACAGATACGCAGTATTTT.

V usage is TRBV19 and J usage is TRBJ2-5; D remains unclear. The V gene's germline CDR1 is LNHDA and CDR2 SQIVND (reference sequence). The CDR3 consists of 13 residues. V lost 7 bases to trimming and J lost 5 bases, with 14 bases between them. The DNA of the CDR3 is TGTGCCAGTATTAGGCGGCCAGTGGAGACCCAGTACTTC. Amino acids: CASIRRPVETQYF.

This sequence joins TRBV6-6 and TRBJ2-7, with unresolved D. V shed 6 bases and J shed 5 bases, with 14 bases lying between them. The length of the CDR3 is 13 residues. The germline gives CDR1 MNHNY, CDR2 SVGAGI (reference sequence). Here the CDR3 DNA reads TGTGCCAGCAGGGGGTTCGGGTTAGACGAGCAGTACTTC. It yields the protein CASRGFGLDEQYF.

V gene TRBV29-1 combines with J gene TRBJ2-5; 10 positions agree with TRBD2. The CDR3 has 15 amino acids. With V trimmed by 8 bases and J by 4 bases, 13 bases remained unmatched. Germline V gives CDR1 SQVTM, CDR2 ANQGSEA. CDR3 nucleotide sequence: TGCAGCATCACGTCCGAGCGGGGGGGCCGAGAGACCCAGTACTTC. This translates into CSITSERGGRETQYF. Supplemented by reference TRBV29-1 and TRBJ2-5, the full variable domain reads SAVISQKPSRDICQRGTSLTIQCQVDSQVTMMFWYRQQPGQSLTLIATANQGSEATYESGFVIDKFPISRPNLTFSTLTVSNMSPEDSSIYLCSITSERGGRETQYFGPGTRLLVL.

The rearrangement uses TRBV13 and TRBJ1-1, with D perhaps TRBD1 (5 bases). From germline, CDR1 is PRHDT and CDR2 FYEKMQ (reference sequence). V shed 1 base and J shed 2 bases, with 8 bases lying between them. The CDR3 has 14 residues. CDR3 sequence reads: CASSLEGLNTEAFF. The CDR3 DNA is TGTGCCAGCAGCTTAGAGGGGCTTAACACTGAAGCTTTCTTT.

The chain combines TRBV5-6 with TRBJ2-5; no clear D gene. V was clipped by 2 bases and J by 0 bases, with 5 bases between them. Germline V lookup: CDR1 SGHDT, CDR2 YYEEEE. The CDR3 length is 13 residues. The CDR3 region has the DNA TGTGCCAGCAGCTTAGGGAACCAAGAGACCCAGTACTTC. It yields the protein CASSLGNQETQYF.

The V and J genes are TRBV21-1 and TRBJ2-1. TRBV21-1 is designated a pseudogene. This CDR3 is built from 15 residues. The CDR3 nucleotides read TGTGCCAGCACCTTGACCGGGACCCTTTACAATGAGCAGTTCTTC. Encoded protein: CASTLTGTLYNEQFF.

The rearrangement uses TRBV6-5 and TRBJ2-3, with 10 bases fitting TRBD2. The ends lost 2 bases at V and 7 bases at J; junction bases unmatched: 9. CDR3 length: 16 residues. The germline CDR1 and CDR2 sequences are MNHEY and SVGAGI. This CDR3 reads CASSYGTSGKFYTQYF. CDR3 nucleotide sequence: TGTGCCAGCAGTTACGGTACTAGCGGGAAATTCTATACGCAGTATTTT.

The chain carries TRBV5-5 and TRBJ1-3; D remains ambiguous. Germline CDR1 is SGHKS and CDR2 is YYEKEE (reference sequence). The CDR3 extends over 16 amino acids. The V end lost 0 bases, the J end lost 4 bases, and 14 bases lay between the germline ends. CDR3 DNA: TGTGCCAGCAGCTTGGCCGGGATTAGGACGGGAAACACCATATATTTT. It translates to CASSLAGIRTGNTIYF.

The chain uses TRBV4-1 and TRBJ2-5; tentatively, D is TRBD1 (5 bases). Germline assignment: CDR1 MGHRA and CDR2 YSYEKL. The CDR3 sequence is 15 residues long. Trimming removed 2 bases at V and 2 bases at J, with 12 bases between. The chain's CDR3 is CASSQPHGAQETQYF. CDR3 DNA: TGCGCCAGCAGCCAACCCCATGGGGCTCAAGAGACCCAGTACTTC.

J is TRBJ2-5 and V is TRBV6-6, with 11 nucleotides matching TRBD2. The CDR3 totals 15 residues. CDR1 and CDR2 (germline): MNHNY, SVGAGI (reference sequence). V shed 5 bases, J shed 2 bases, and the junction held 4 bases outside the gene matches. The CDR3 spells CASSQRLAGQETQYF. The CDR3 coding sequence is TGTGCCAGCAGTCAGAGACTAGCGGGGCAAGAGACCCAGTACTTC.

On this clone: This sample also contains other DNA sequences that code for the same CDR3. The chain recombines TRBV27 with TRBJ2-5; a possible D gene is TRBD1 (6 bases). The germline V and J ends were trimmed by 6 bases and 4 bases, with 12 bases remaining between them. The CDR3 is made up of 13 amino acids. The germline V gene encodes CDR1 MNHEY and CDR2 SMNVEV (reference sequence). The CDR3 coding sequence is TGTGCCAGCAGCTCCCAGGGGCGAGAGACCCAGTACTTC. This sequence encodes CASSSQGRETQYF.

Of note for this clone: The sample carries other DNA sequences with the same CDR3. The chain has TRBV5-1 and TRBJ1-1; a weak D match, TRBD1 (5 bases). V lost 1 base to trimming and J lost 0 bases, with 10 bases between them. The V gene's germline CDR1 is SGHRS and CDR2 YFSETQ. The CDR3 covers 15 residues. DNA for the CDR3: TGCGCCAGCAGCTTGTCAGGGACCATGAACACTGAAGCTTTCTTT. Translating gives CASSLSGTMNTEAFF.

This clone was seen a few times. The chain combines TRBV5-1 with TRBJ2-5, with 12 bases matching TRBD2. The J segment lost 2 bases and the V segment lost 2 bases, leaving 4 bases of the junction unmatched. The germline CDR1 and CDR2 sequences are SGHRS and YFSETQ. The CDR3 is made up of 16 amino acids. Here the CDR3 DNA reads TGCGCCAGCAGCTTTCAGCTAGCGGGGGGGCAAGAGACCCAGTACTTC. Its translation: CASSFQLAGGQETQYF.

The rearrangement uses TRBV19 and TRBJ2-7; 10 positions match TRBD1. Looked up from germline, CDR1 is LNHDA and CDR2 is SQIVND (reference sequence). The CDR3 totals 14 residues. J gave up 6 bases and V 6 bases, and 8 bases lay outside the gene matches. The CDR3 region has the DNA TGTGCCAGTAGGGAGACAGGGGGCCGGGTCGAGCAGTACTTC. This gives the protein CASRETGGRVEQYF.

The V and J genes are TRBV10-2 and TRBJ1-3, with D maybe TRBD1 (5 bases). The CDR3 sequence is 14 residues long. The V end lost 9 bases, the J end lost 0 bases, and 12 bases lay between the germline ends. Per the germline V gene, CDR1 is WSHSY and CDR2 is SAAADI. The CDR3 DNA sequence: TGCGCCAGTGGGGGAGTCGACTCTGGAAACACCATATATTTT. Translation: CASGGVDSGNTIYF.

Only one count was recorded for this clone. The chain uses TRBV30 and TRBJ2-5; D is perhaps TRBD2 (5 bases). CDR3 length equals 13 residues. CDR1 is GTSNPN, CDR2 SVGIG, per germline (reference sequence). Trimming took 1 base from V and 8 from J, leaving 14 bases between them. The CDR3 sequence is CAWSEAAGITQYF. The CDR3 DNA sequence: TGTGCCTGGAGTGAAGCGGCGGGCATAACCCAGTACTTC.

This chain links TRBV5-1 with TRBJ2-3, with D maybe TRBD1 (5 bases). The CDR3 covers 16 residues. Looked up from germline, CDR1 is SGHRS and CDR2 is YFSETQ. The V end lost 0 bases, the J end lost 4 bases, and 15 bases lay between the germline ends. The CDR3 sequence is CASSLAVVQGPDTQYF. The CDR3 DNA reads TGCGCCAGCAGCTTGGCCGTTGTGCAGGGCCCAGATACGCAGTATTTT. The whole variable domain, remainder taken from reference TRBV5-1 and TRBJ2-3, is KAGVTQTPRYLIKTRGQQVTLSCSPISGHRSVSWYQQTPGQGLQFLFEYFSETQRNKGNFPGRFSGRQFSNSRSEMNVSTLELGDSALYLCASSLAVVQGPDTQYFGPGTRLTVL.

V usage is TRBV7-9 and J usage is TRBJ1-2; no clear D. The CDR3 totals 13 residues. Between the trimmed V and J ends, which lost 7 bases and 7 bases, there was a span of 16 bases. The germline gives CDR1 SEHNR, CDR2 FQNEAQ (reference sequence). The CDR3 protein is CASTRIGYGGYTF. In DNA, the CDR3 is TGTGCCAGCACCCGAATCGGGTATGGTGGCTACACCTTC.

This clone showed up just a few times. The genes are TRBV5-6 and TRBJ2-3, with a possible D match to TRBD2 (6 bases). This CDR3 has 16 residues. V dropped 1 base and J dropped 1 base, with 13 bases sitting between them. Germline-derived CDR1 and CDR2 are SGHDT and YYEEEE. The DNA of the CDR3 is TGTGCCAGCAGCTTGTTTATCGGGAGCGGCACAGATACGCAGTATTTT. As protein: CASSLFIGSGTDTQYF.

CDR3 protein: CASSLDPSGSVNTGELFF. CDR3 DNA: TGCGCCAGCAGCTTGGACCCTAGCGGGAGTGTGAACACCGGGGAGCTGTTTTTT. The V and J genes are TRBV5-1 and TRBJ2-2; 10 nucleotides agree with TRBD2. The junction had 6 bases not matched to a gene; V was cut back by 0 bases and J by 1 base. Germline CDR1 and CDR2: SGHRS and YFSETQ. The CDR3 is 18 residues long.

V and J are TRBV6-1 and TRBJ2-5; weak D call: TRBD2 (5 bases). Germline CDR1 is MNHNS and CDR2 is SASEGT. With 0 bases removed from V and 7 bases from J, the gap between germline ends came to 27 bases. This CDR3 region has 19 residues. CDR3 sequence (DNA): TGTGCCAGCAGTGAAGCCTCCGGGAAAGCCGGGTTTGGAGGAGGGACCCAGTACTTC. This encodes CASSEASGKAGFGGGTQYF.

The rearrangement uses TRBV6-5 and TRBJ2-3; TRBD1 matches at 8 bases. Looked up from germline, CDR1 is MNHEY and CDR2 is SVGAGI. There are 15 residues in the CDR3. Losses at the gene ends were 6 bases for V and 5 bases for J; bases not matched to a gene: 10. This chain's CDR3 is CASSPDRGFGDTQYF. The CDR3 coding sequence is TGTGCCAGCAGCCCCGACAGGGGATTTGGAGATACGCAGTATTTT.

The chain joins TRBV5-5 to TRBJ1-2; D not certain. The CDR3 extends over 13 amino acids. The germline V gene has CDR1 SGHKS and CDR2 YYEKEE (reference sequence). V dropped 0 bases and J dropped 5 bases, with 8 bases sitting between them. The CDR3 DNA reads as TGTGCCAGCAGCTTGGAAATGGGATATGGCTACACCTTC. Encoded protein: CASSLEMGYGYTF. Based on the CDR3 plus reference TRBV5-5 and TRBJ1-2, the full variable domain is DAGVTQSPTHLIKTRGQQVTLRCSPISGHKSVSWYQQVLGQGPQFIFQYYEKEERGRGNFPDRFSARQFPNYSSELNVNALLLGDSALYLCASSLEMGYGYTFGSGTRLTVV.

The rearrangement uses TRBV18 and TRBJ2-6; no clear D. CDR3 length: 17 residues. The V and J ends lost 2 bases and 0 bases respectively, with 11 bases between them. Looked up from germline, CDR1 is KGHSH and CDR2 is LQKENI. The CDR3 protein is CASSPSVWGSGANVLTF. CDR3 DNA: TGTGCCAGCTCACCATCAGTATGGGGCTCTGGGGCCAACGTCCTGACTTTC.

This rearrangement joins TRBV6-1 to TRBJ1-6; D is unresolved. The CDR3 runs to 13 residues. Germline V gene data show CDR1 as MNHNS and CDR2 as SASEGT. Trimming left V 10 bases short and J 2 bases short, with 9 bases between. This CDR3 is CAISQTYNSPLHF. The CDR3 coding sequence is TGTGCCATTTCACAGACCTATAATTCACCCCTCCACTTT.

This clone was observed once. The rearrangement uses TRBV10-3 and TRBJ2-5; 15 nucleotides agree with TRBD2. CDR1 and CDR2 (germline): ENHRY, SYGVKD. The CDR3 is 16 amino acids. J gave up 4 bases and V 10 bases, and 10 bases lay outside the gene matches. Here the CDR3 DNA reads TGTGCCACTCTAAGAGGACTAGCGGGGGGGGCAGAGACCCAGTACTTC. Protein sequence: CATLRGLAGGAETQYF.

This chain links TRBV6-5 with TRBJ1-1, with 10 positions matching TRBD1. The CDR3 runs to 14 residues. Germline CDR1 and CDR2: MNHEY and SVGAGI. V trimming: 10 bases; J trimming: 4 bases; junction bases outside the gene matches: 9. The CDR3 here is CATLRDRGLTEAFF. The CDR3 nucleotides are TGTGCCACCCTTAGGGACAGGGGACTCACTGAAGCTTTCTTT.

J is TRBJ1-5 and V is TRBV28, with 9 bases aligning to TRBD1. The CDR3 consists of 16 residues. Germline trimming cut 5 bases from V and 6 bases from J; bases unmatched to any gene: 11. Germline lookup yields CDR1 MDHEN and CDR2 SYDVKM. This chain's CDR3 is CASSPPVQGAGQPQHF. The CDR3 nucleotides are TGTGCCAGCAGTCCCCCGGTACAGGGGGCGGGTCAGCCCCAGCATTTT. The complete variable domain, with remaining parts taken from reference TRBV28 and TRBJ1-5, reads DVKVTQSSRYLVKRTGEKVFLECVQDMDHENMFWYRQDPGLGLRLIYFSYDVKMKEKGDIPEGYSVSREKKERFSLILESASTNQTSMYLCASSPPVQGAGQPQHFGDGTRLSIL.